The present T cell receptor beta chain was sequenced within a study of blood T cell repertoires in COVID-19. At the level of the study: Samples of COVID-19 (acute and convalescent) were obtained from the United States, Italy and Spain.

Per germline, CDR1 SGHRS and CDR2 YFSETQ. The CDR3 runs 15 residues. V was trimmed by 0 bases and J by 5 bases, leaving 14 bases between them. How the authors handled the data: Counts of nucleated cells, estimated from reference gene primer amplification, were obtained. Assay used: immunoSEQ multiplex PCR; TCRdb lists only in-frame clones, some missing. V and J calls and clone size are copied from that table; D and trimming were computed from the DNA. The table has 240,000 or so clones, around 88% seen once; the top ten hold 2% to 2.5%. Participants had their cohort set by participant-reported clinical history. Cohort 3 donors were reported recovered after two negative PCRs, clearance, or symptom resolution.

The chain has TRBV5-1 and TRBJ2-5; D may be TRBD1 (6 bases). This receptor was identified in a woman aged 45-65 years who had recovered from COVID-19. Sequenced: PBMCs or T cells enriched from blood (not recorded which). CDR3 sequence reads: CASSLGSPGGETQYF. In nucleotides, the CDR3 is TGCGCCAGCAGCTTGGGCAGTCCTGGGGGCGAGACCCAGTACTTC.